Listed below are T cell receptor beta chains from one sample, sequenced in a study of beta chain features in type 1 diabetes. Sequenced by immunoSEQ multiplex PCR; TCRdb stores in-frame clones only, minus some. The sample has roughly 240,000 clones, around 14% seen once. Sequencing input: naive CD4+ T cells from blood. The receptor source for this set is a woman aged 40 to 49 in good health. The CDR3 runs from the conserved cysteine through the conserved F or W. A D gene is named only where the DNA matches it firmly. Where a row states a size, it is once, few, many or the class of an expanded clone; other rows omit it.

V gene	J gene	CDR3 length	D gene	clone size	CDR3 protein	CDR3 DNA
TRBV7-2	TRBJ2-6	15	-	-	CASSPYPSGANVLTF	TGTGCCAGCAGCCCCTACCCCTCTGGGGCCAACGTCCTGACTTTC
TRBV7-9	TRBJ1-5	15	-	-	CASSSRPGDGQPQHF	TGTGCCAGCAGTTCCCGTCCAGGGGATGGCCAGCCCCAGCATTTT
TRBV18	TRBJ2-3	18	TRBD2	once	CASSPPSGGIFVADTQYF	TGTGCCAGCTCACCGCCCAGCGGGGGAATATTTGTCGCAGATACGCAGTATTTT
TRBV28	TRBJ2-5	14	-	few	CASRQSGTSWNQYF	TGTGCCAGCAGACAATCCGGGACAAGCTGGAACCAGTACTTC
TRBV9	TRBJ1-3	15	TRBD1	few	CASSLQGGLGNTIYF	TGTGCCAGCAGCTTACAGGGGGGGCTTGGAAACACCATATATTTT
TRBV7-9	TRBJ1-1	14	TRBD1	once	CASSFGTANTEAFF	TGTGCCAGCAGCTTTGGGACAGCGAACACTGAAGCTTTCTTT
TRBV18	TRBJ2-7	14	TRBD2	few	CASSPGTSGNEQYF	TGTGCCAGCTCACCCGGGACTAGCGGCAACGAGCAGTACTTC
TRBV4-2	TRBJ1-1	13	-	many	CASSQAGNTEAFF	TGTGCCAGCAGCCAAGCAGGGAACACTGAAGCTTTCTTT
TRBV5-8	TRBJ2-5	16	TRBD1	-	CASSLGTGGSRETQYF	TGTGCCAGCAGCCTCGGGACAGGGGGCTCAAGGGAGACCCAGTACTTC
TRBV18	TRBJ1-3	14	-	-	CASSPLVAGNTIYF	TGTGCCAGCTCACCGCTAGTAGCCGGAAACACCATATATTTT
TRBV19	TRBJ1-6	15	TRBD1	few	CASRTGSSYNSPLHF	TGTGCCAGTCGGACAGGGAGCTCCTATAATTCACCCCTCCACTTT
TRBV4-2	TRBJ2-7	16	TRBD1	few	CASSHRWTGDPYEQYF	TGTGCCAGCAGCCATAGGTGGACAGGGGACCCCTACGAGCAGTACTTC
TRBV11-2	TRBJ2-5	11	-	few	CASSLLETQYF	TGTGCCAGCAGCTTACTGGAGACCCAGTACTTC
TRBV5-1	TRBJ2-3	16	-	-	CASSLGLLLSTDTQYF	TGCGCCAGCAGCTTGGGTTTATTGCTGAGTACAGATACGCAGTATTTT
TRBV5-1	TRBJ2-5	15	-	few	CASSLGSDGRETQYF	TGCGCCAGCAGCTTGGGTTCAGACGGCAGGGAGACCCAGTACTTC
TRBV4-1	TRBJ2-5	16	-	-	CASSRVPGTGEETQYF	TGCGCCAGCAGCCGAGTTCCCGGGACTGGAGAAGAGACCCAGTACTTC
TRBV6-5	TRBJ1-2	12	-	-	CASTRGTDGYTF	TGTGCCAGCACCAGGGGTACTGATGGCTACACCTTC
TRBV6-6	TRBJ2-7	14	-	few	CASSYSEQRGEQYF	TGTGCCAGCAGTTACTCGGAACAAAGGGGCGAGCAGTACTTC
TRBV19	TRBJ2-5	16	-	-	CASSPRGWSQQETQYF	TGTGCCAGTAGCCCCCGGGGGTGGAGCCAACAAGAGACCCAGTACTTC
TRBV5-1	TRBJ1-1	15	TRBD1	few	CASSLRDRGVSEAFF	TGCGCCAGCAGCCTTCGGGACAGGGGGGTTTCTGAAGCTTTCTTT
TRBV18	TRBJ2-2	15	-	few	CASSPLATNTGELFF	TGTGCCAGCTCACCATTAGCGACGAACACCGGGGAGCTGTTTTTT
TRBV7-9	TRBJ2-1	16	TRBD2	-	CASGRRLAGVGNEQFF	TGTGCCAGCGGCCGGAGACTAGCGGGGGTGGGCAATGAGCAGTTCTTC
TRBV29-1	TRBJ2-5	15	TRBD1	-	CSVARDRGQGGTQYF	TGCAGCGTAGCTCGGGACAGGGGCCAAGGGGGGACCCAGTACTTC
TRBV5-1	TRBJ1-4	18	-	few	CASSPGLRASATNEKLFF	TGCGCCAGCAGTCCCGGCTTGAGAGCCAGCGCAACTAATGAAAAACTGTTTTTT
TRBV7-9	TRBJ1-6	15	-	few	CASSPSSSYNSPLHF	TGTGCCAGCAGCCCCTCGAGCTCCTATAATTCACCCCTCCACTTT
TRBV6-1	TRBJ1-5	15	TRBD1	-	CASSQDRAVNQPQHF	TGTGCCAGCAGCCAGGACAGGGCGGTCAATCAGCCCCAGCATTTT
TRBV18	TRBJ2-4	16	-	few	CASSPRDRTVQNIQYF	TGTGCCAGCTCACCACGTGACAGGACTGTACAAAACATTCAGTACTTC
TRBV21-1	TRBJ1-1	18	-	-	CASSKSPLALAGATEAFF	TGTGCCAGCAGCAAAAGTCCGCTGGCCCTGGCAGGGGCCACTGAAGCTTTCTTT
TRBV5-1	TRBJ1-4	15	-	-	CASSLEDSAAEKLFF	TGCGCCAGCAGCTTGGAGGACAGTGCGGCTGAAAAACTGTTTTTT
TRBV5-1	TRBJ1-1	13	-	few	CASSDTINTEAFF	TGCGCCAGCAGCGACACCATTAACACTGAAGCTTTCTTT
TRBV18	TRBJ2-2	18	TRBD2	few	CASSPRAPAGPNTGELFF	TGTGCCAGCTCACCTCGAGCTCCAGCGGGACCGAACACCGGGGAGCTGTTTTTT
TRBV27	TRBJ2-5	17	TRBD2	-	CASSLRLAGARSGTQYF	TGTGCCAGCAGTCTCCGGCTAGCGGGGGCCCGATCTGGGACCCAGTACTTC
TRBV6-5	TRBJ1-2	15	TRBD1	few	CASRPRTGLGYGYTF	TGTGCCAGCAGACCCCGGACAGGGTTAGGGTATGGCTACACCTTC
TRBV7-2	TRBJ2-1	17	TRBD2	-	CASSRRTSGGAYNEQFF	TGTGCCAGCAGCCGACGGACTAGCGGGGGGGCCTACAATGAGCAGTTCTTC
TRBV5-1	TRBJ2-1	15	TRBD1	-	CASSHRGSSYNEQFF	TGCGCCAGCAGCCACAGGGGGAGCTCCTACAATGAGCAGTTCTTC
TRBV7-9	TRBJ2-7	14	TRBD1	many	CASSQGQAVLEQYF	TGTGCCAGCAGCCAGGGACAGGCCGTCCTCGAGCAGTACTTC
TRBV19	TRBJ1-5	13	-	-	CASRKERLQPQHF	TGTGCCAGTAGAAAGGAGCGGTTACAGCCCCAGCATTTT
TRBV6-1	TRBJ2-7	15	-	-	CASSIMLANLYEQYF	TGTGCCAGCAGTATTATGCTAGCAAATCTCTACGAGCAGTACTTC
TRBV19	TRBJ2-2	16	TRBD1	-	CASSMSSGGYTGELFF	TGTGCCAGTAGTATGTCGTCAGGGGGATACACCGGGGAGCTGTTTTTT
TRBV6-5	TRBJ2-7	11	-	-	CASTGRAKQYF	TGTGCCAGCACCGGCAGGGCCAAGCAGTACTTC
TRBV2	TRBJ1-6	16	-	-	CASSDWSDPGDSPLHF	TGTGCCAGCAGTGATTGGTCCGATCCGGGGGATTCACCCCTCCACTTT
TRBV5-1	TRBJ2-7	14	TRBD2	few	CASSLERGPYEQYF	TGCGCCAGCAGCTTGGAGCGGGGGCCCTACGAGCAGTACTTC
TRBV19	TRBJ1-1	13	TRBD1	few	CASSDRGRTEAFF	TGTGCCAGTTCGGACAGGGGGAGGACTGAAGCTTTCTTT
TRBV5-6	TRBJ2-5	14	-	-	CASSWGRAGETQYF	TGTGCCAGCAGCTGGGGGCGAGCCGGTGAGACCCAGTACTTC
TRBV5-1	TRBJ2-3	15	-	-	CASSLAGQSTDTQYF	TGCGCCAGCAGCTTGGCTGGACAGAGCACAGATACGCAGTATTTT
TRBV5-6	TRBJ2-7	13	TRBD1	few	CASSRDRSYEQYF	TGTGCCAGCAGCCGGGACAGAAGCTACGAGCAGTACTTC
TRBV5-6	TRBJ2-1	17	TRBD2	-	CASSLVGLAGHDNEQFF	TGTGCCAGCAGCTTGGTAGGACTAGCGGGGCATGACAATGAGCAGTTCTTC
TRBV6-5	TRBJ1-6	14	-	-	CASSSGTDNSPLHF	TGTGCCAGCAGTTCCGGGACTGATAATTCACCCCTCCACTTT
TRBV7-9	TRBJ2-1	15	TRBD1	-	CASSLRGGTYNEQFF	TGTGCCAGCAGCCTCCGAGGGGGCACTTACAATGAGCAGTTCTTC
TRBV13	TRBJ2-5	16	TRBD2	-	CASSPTSGVLRETQYF	TGTGCCAGCAGCCCGACTAGCGGGGTCCTCCGCGAGACCCAGTACTTC
TRBV18	TRBJ1-5	14	-	-	CASSPPGGNQPQHF	TGTGCCAGCTCACCACCGGGGGGTAATCAGCCCCAGCATTTT
TRBV19	TRBJ1-5	15	-	-	CASTGGVYGNQPQHF	TGTGCCAGTACCGGGGGGGTTTATGGCAATCAGCCCCAGCATTTT
TRBV5-8	TRBJ2-5	13	-	-	CASSRGHSETQYF	TGTGCCAGCAGCAGGGGACATTCGGAGACCCAGTACTTC
TRBV6-4	TRBJ2-2	15	TRBD1	-	CASSVGTGLSGELFF	TGTGCCAGCAGTGTGGGGACAGGACTTTCCGGGGAGCTGTTTTTT
TRBV4-2	TRBJ2-5	14	-	-	CASSQESSPETQYF	TGTGCCAGCAGCCAAGAGTCTAGCCCAGAGACCCAGTACTTC
TRBV28	TRBJ1-4	13	-	-	CASTSGSFWGLFF	TGTGCCAGCACAAGCGGATCCTTCTGGGGACTGTTTTTT
TRBV19	TRBJ1-4	10	-	-	CASSNEKLFF	TGTGCCAGCAGTAATGAAAAACTGTTTTTT
TRBV12-5	TRBJ2-2	14	-	-	CASSLVTNTGELFF	TGTGCTAGTTCCCTAGTAACGAACACCGGGGAGCTGTTTTTT